This is a list of T cell receptor beta chains from one sample in a study of blood T cell repertoires in COVID-19. Profiled with immunoSEQ multiplex PCR; TCRdb holds only in-frame clones, not every one. The sample consists of about 150,000 clones, 70% to 85% of them appearing once. The sample consisted of peripheral blood. Receptors were obtained from a woman aged 50 to 65 in a cohort sampled during active or convalescent COVID-19. Each CDR3 is given with its conserved first and last residue. The D gene is left open where the match is weak. Size is stated for part of the rows, as once, few or many counts, or as a class when the clone is expanded.

>NA|TRBJ2-5|TRBV2|16|TRBD2
CASSELSGGYQETQYF
TGTGCCAGCAGTGAATTAAGCGGGGGGTACCAAGAGACCCAGTACTTC
>once|TRBJ1-1|TRBV19|13|TRBD1
CASRPQGDTEAFF
TGTGCCAGTAGGCCCCAGGGGGACACTGAAGCTTTCTTT
>NA|TRBJ1-5|TRBV19|14|TRBD1
CASSGQGGNQPQHF
TGTGCCAGTAGTGGACAGGGGGGGAATCAGCCCCAGCATTTT
>NA|TRBJ2-7|TRBV4-1|16|NA
CASSPGTSLRSNEQYF
TGCGCCAGCAGCCCGGGAACTAGCCTAAGATCCAACGAGCAGTACTTC
>NA|TRBJ2-2|TRBV24-1|16|NA
CATSGPTGSDTGELFF
TGTGCCACCAGTGGCCCCACAGGGTCGGACACCGGGGAGCTGTTTTTT
>NA|TRBJ2-1|TRBV5-1|15|TRBD1
CASSSQGGSYNEQFF
TGCGCCAGCAGCTCACAGGGGGGCTCCTACAATGAGCAGTTCTTC
>few|TRBJ1-3|TRBV5-5|13|NA
CASSLAVGNTIYF
TGTGCCAGCAGCTTGGCCGTTGGAAACACCATATATTTT
>many|TRBJ2-1|TRBV4-1|18|NA
CASSQSGGTLLFYNEQFF
TGCGCCAGCAGCCAATCGGGGGGCACGCTGTTATTCTACAATGAGCAGTTCTTC
>NA|TRBJ1-3|TRBV18|15|NA
CASSRGASTGNTIYF
TGTGCCAGCTCACGCGGGGCGTCCACTGGAAACACCATATATTTT
>NA|TRBJ2-5|TRBV6-2/TRBV6-3|12|TRBD1
CASSGDRETQYF
TGTGCCAGCAGTGGGGACAGGGAGACCCAGTACTTC
>NA|TRBJ1-6|TRBV2|18|TRBD1
CASSETGGIVSYNSPLHF
TGTGCCAGCAGTGAGACAGGGGGCATCGTCTCCTATAATTCACCCCTCCACTTT
>NA|TRBJ1-3|TRBV11-2|15|TRBD1
CASSRDRVSGNTIYF
TGTGCCAGCAGCCGTGACAGGGTCTCTGGAAACACCATATATTTT
>NA|TRBJ1-5|TRBV2|14|NA
CASSDRLSNQPQHF
TGTGCCAGCAGTGACAGACTAAGCAATCAGCCCCAGCATTTT
>NA|TRBJ1-2|TRBV29-1|14|NA
CSVGAAQGLSGYTF
TGCAGCGTTGGGGCAGCCCAAGGACTAAGTGGCTACACCTTC
>NA|TRBJ1-1|TRBV24-1|13|NA
CATSDSGPTEAFF
TGTGCCACCAGTGATAGCGGCCCCACTGAAGCTTTCTTT
>many|TRBJ2-2|TRBV4-3|14|NA
CASSLLRNTGELFF
TGCGCCAGCAGCCTTCTGAGGAACACCGGGGAGCTGTTTTTT
>few|TRBJ1-5|TRBV4-1|14|NA
CASSLREADQPQHF
TGCGCCAGCAGCCTGCGGGAGGCGGATCAGCCCCAGCATTTT
>NA|TRBJ1-2|TRBV7-9|13|NA
CASSLPQGLGYTF
TGTGCCAGCAGCTTACCTCAGGGATTAGGCTACACCTTC
>few|TRBJ2-1|TRBV6-5|15|NA
CASSDSGTTYNEQFF
TGTGCCAGCAGTGACTCGGGGACAACCTACAATGAGCAGTTCTTC
>NA|TRBJ1-1|TRBV18|17|NA
CASSPQGLTLLNTEAFF
TGTGCCAGCTCACCACAGGGACTAACCCTCTTGAACACTGAAGCTTTCTTT
>NA|TRBJ2-7|TRBV7-2|14|TRBD2
CASSSERGMYEQYF
TGTGCCAGCAGCTCCGAGCGGGGGATGTACGAGCAGTACTTC
>NA|TRBJ2-1|TRBV7-2|15|TRBD2
CASSWKRGLYNEQFF
TGTGCCAGCAGCTGGAAGCGGGGACTCTACAATGAGCAGTTCTTC
>few|TRBJ1-3|TRBV4-3|15|NA
CASSQDRADRNTIYF
TGCGCCAGCAGCCAAGATCGGGCGGACAGAAACACCATATATTTT
>NA|TRBJ1-1|TRBV11-1|13|NA
CASSLVRNTEAFF
TGTGCCAGCAGCTTAGTCAGGAACACTGAAGCTTTCTTT
>few|TRBJ1-1|TRBV28|12|NA
CATSTGNTEAFF
TGTGCCACATCGACAGGGAACACTGAAGCTTTCTTT
>NA|TRBJ1-5|TRBV7-8|16|TRBD1
CASSRDRVNSNQPQHF
TGTGCCAGCAGCCGGGACAGGGTTAATAGCAATCAGCCCCAGCATTTT
>NA|TRBJ2-1|TRBV12-3/TRBV12-4|13|TRBD2
CASSLTSGDQQFF
TGTGCCAGCAGTTTAACTAGCGGGGATCAGCAGTTCTTC
>NA|TRBJ1-4|TRBV19|14|NA
CASSRGDSNEKLFF
TGTGCCAGTTCCCGGGGGGATTCTAATGAAAAACTGTTTTTT
>medium-sized|TRBJ1-1|TRBV7-9|14|NA
CASSLGGEATEAFF
TGTGCCAGCAGCTTAGGAGGGGAGGCCACTGAAGCTTTCTTT
>NA|TRBJ2-2|TRBV6-5|15|NA
CASSPRRSYTGELFF
TGTGCCAGCAGTCCAAGGCGGAGTTACACCGGGGAGCTGTTTTTT
>NA|TRBJ1-2|TRBV5-1|14|TRBD1
CASSLAGQGDGYTF
TGCGCCAGCAGCTTGGCCGGTCAGGGGGATGGCTACACCTTC
>NA|TRBJ1-5|TRBV10-3|16|TRBD1
CAISESRDSLNQPQHF
TGTGCCATCAGTGAGTCTCGGGACAGCCTCAATCAGCCCCAGCATTTT
>NA|TRBJ2-3|TRBV5-1|15|NA
CASSLNQPQTYTQYF
TGCGCCAGCAGCTTGAACCAGCCCCAGACTTATACGCAGTATTTT
>once|TRBJ1-6|TRBV6-5|15|TRBD1
CASSQGQPYNSPLHF
TGTGCCAGCAGTCAGGGACAGCCATATAATTCACCCCTCCACTTT
>NA|TRBJ2-3|TRBV5-6|17|NA
CASSLGVGQGSTDTQYF
TGTGCCAGCAGCTTGGGGGTTGGCCAGGGTTCGACAGATACGCAGTATTTT
>once|TRBJ2-1|TRBV10-3|14|TRBD2
CAISGTSGANEQFF
TGTGCCATCAGCGGGACTAGCGGGGCCAATGAGCAGTTCTTC
>NA|TRBJ2-5|TRBV7-2|19|TRBD2
CASSQRIPSGGAVARTQYF
TGTGCCAGCAGTCAACGGATCCCTAGCGGGGGGGCCGTGGCGAGGACCCAGTACTTC
>NA|TRBJ2-5|TRBV6-1|14|NA
CASSSGDYQETQYF
TGTGCCAGCAGTTCGGGGGACTACCAAGAGACCCAGTACTTC
>NA|TRBJ1-5|TRBV6-6|14|TRBD1
CASSSTGGDQPQHF
TGTGCCAGCAGCTCCACAGGGGGCGATCAGCCCCAGCATTTT
>once|TRBJ1-1|TRBV7-2|15|NA
CASSFSVLGGTEAFF
TGTGCCAGCAGCTTCAGTGTCTTGGGAGGCACTGAAGCTTTCTTT
>NA|TRBJ1-1|TRBV21-1|14|NA
CASSPDITNTEAFF
TGTGCCAGCAGCCCTGACATAACGAACACTGAAGCTTTCTTT
>NA|TRBJ1-1|TRBV11-2|14|NA
CASSSWDFDLGAFF
TGTGCCAGCAGCTCTTGGGACTTCGACTTGGGAGCTTTCTTT
>NA|TRBJ1-1|TRBV18|16|NA
CASSPRQVGGNTEAFF
TGTGCCAGCTCACCAAGGCAGGTAGGAGGAAACACTGAAGCTTTCTTT
>NA|TRBJ1-2|TRBV19|13|NA
CASSPSGGIGYTF
TGTGCCAGTAGTCCGAGCGGGGGCATTGGCTACACCTTC
>NA|TRBJ1-1|TRBV25-1|12|NA
CASRTASTEAFF
TGTGCCAGCAGGACAGCTTCGACTGAAGCTTTCTTT
>NA|TRBJ1-3|TRBV13|18|TRBD1
CASSLEGTGKFSGNTIYF
TGTGCCAGCAGCTTAGAAGGGACAGGGAAATTCTCTGGAAACACCATATATTTT
>NA|TRBJ2-2|TRBV6-5|15|NA
CASRPPGLNTGELFF
TGTGCCAGCAGACCCCCAGGGCTTAACACCGGGGAGCTGTTTTTT
>NA|TRBJ2-6|TRBV2|17|NA
CASSSRTVSSGANVLTF
TGTGCCAGCAGTTCACGGACAGTGAGCTCTGGGGCCAACGTCCTGACTTTC
>NA|TRBJ1-5|TRBV10-2|12|NA
CASSETDQPQHF
TGCGCCAGCAGTGAGACGGATCAGCCCCAGCATTTT
>NA|TRBJ1-2|TRBV4-2|15|NA
CASSQGGGSNYGYTF
TGTGCCAGCAGCCAAGGAGGAGGGAGCAACTATGGCTACACCTTC
>few|TRBJ1-6|TRBV6-1|13|NA
CASSEVADSPLHF
TGTGCCAGCAGTGAAGTTGCGGATTCACCCCTCCACTTT
>NA|TRBJ2-3|TRBV5-1|14|NA
CASSFEGGTDTQYF
TGCGCCAGCAGCTTTGAAGGCGGGACAGATACGCAGTATTTT
>once|TRBJ2-5|TRBV13|15|TRBD2
CASSFQTSGQETQYF
TGTGCCAGCAGCTTTCAAACTAGCGGCCAAGAGACCCAGTACTTC